Listed here is a single T cell receptor beta chain. The data were obtained in a study of blood T cell repertoires in COVID-19. Across the study: PBMCs, B-cell-depleted T cells, or T cells provided the cDNA or gDNA that made up the material.

In the original analysis: Cell counts per sample came from amplifying reference gene primers. Assay: immunoSEQ multiplex PCR; the TCRdb copy retains only in-frame clones and omits some. The D gene and trimming were derived from the DNA, and the V and J assignments and clone size from that table. The sample lists more than 150,000 clones; about 83% were seen once. CDR3 length: 17 amino acids. Germline-derived CDR1 and CDR2 are SGHTA and FQGNSA. V gave up 1 base and J gave up 4 bases; unmatched junction bases: 7. This receptor was identified in a woman younger than 35 who had recovered from COVID-19. Sequencing was performed on peripheral blood. The rearrangement uses TRBV7-2 and TRBJ2-3; TRBD2 matches at 11 bases. The CDR3 bases are TGTGCCAGCAGCTTAGGGTGGCTAGCGGGGGGTGCAGATACGCAGTATTTT. Amino acids: CASSLGWLAGGADTQYF.